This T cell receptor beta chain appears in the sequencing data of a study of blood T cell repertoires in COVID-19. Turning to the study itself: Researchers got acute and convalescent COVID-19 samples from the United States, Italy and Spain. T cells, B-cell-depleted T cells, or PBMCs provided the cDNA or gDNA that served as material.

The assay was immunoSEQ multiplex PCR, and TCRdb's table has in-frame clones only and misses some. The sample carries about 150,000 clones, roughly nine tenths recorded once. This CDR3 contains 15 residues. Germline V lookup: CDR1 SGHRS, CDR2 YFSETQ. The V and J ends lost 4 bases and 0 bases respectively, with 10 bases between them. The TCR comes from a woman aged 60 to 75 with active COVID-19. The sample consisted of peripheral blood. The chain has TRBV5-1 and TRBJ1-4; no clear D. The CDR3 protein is CASSPTSATNEKLFF. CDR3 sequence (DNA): TGCGCCAGCAGCCCGACCAGCGCAACTAATGAAAAACTGTTTTTT.